This T cell receptor (beta chain) was identified during a study of PD-L1 blockade in urothelial cancer (dated by TCRdb to the late 2010s). Concerning the study at large: Therapy was started in the mid-2010s for all patients, and atezolizumab 1,200 mg was administered intravenously every 3 weeks. About 85% of the roughly 29 patients were males with bladder-origin urothelial cancer, and about 65% of the roughly 30 reported a prior smoking history. Patients had an ECOG performance status of 0 or 1 and had received between 0 and 3 prior chemotherapy regimens. Blood samples were analyzed at two time points: 3 weeks after treatment start (second dose) and 6 weeks after treatment start. Blood samples gave median yields of around 140,000 T cells and over 80,000 unique TCRs, along with a median clonality of 0.080. The study was an exploratory multi-omic analysis of somatic, immune and clinical correlates of response to PD-L1 blockade with atezolizumab in urothelial cancer. Pretreatment tumor samples, along with matched peripheral blood serially collected before and after atezolizumab treatment, were subjected to TCR sequencing. Durable clinical benefit was defined as a progression-free survival longer than 6 months, and TCR features were additionally tested against progression-free survival and overall survival. Whole exome sequencing and RNA sequencing of pretreatment tumors were performed alongside TCR sequencing in the same patients. Durable clinical benefit was achieved by nine patients but not by the remaining 20. Pretreatment blood TCR-seq was available for about 27 patients, at least one posttreatment blood collection was obtained for 25 or so patients, and tumor TCR-seq was available for 25 or so patients.

The sample's time point, from its label and the paper: peripheral blood 6 weeks after treatment start. The cohort comprised 30 or so patients with locally advanced or metastatic urothelial carcinoma treated at Memorial Sloan Kettering on a trial protocol. Peripheral blood mononuclear cells were collected pretreatment and during treatment, at between 1 and 8 total time points per patient. The Qiagen DNeasy Blood extraction kit was used to purify genomic DNA from total PBMCs and from tumor samples. PBMCs were collected pretreatment and during treatment, and were isolated and stored as previously described. Each PCR received spiked-in synthetic TCR analog templates so that absolute template abundance could be estimated from read counts. TCRbeta CDR3 regions were amplified from genomic DNA with bias-controlled V and J gene primers using the immunoSEQ assay. Sequencing of rearranged TCRbeta segments was done at approximately 20X coverage. Per the source publication's procedure: Sequencing errors were corrected by clustering, and CDR3s were annotated against IMGT so that V, D and J genes could be assigned. Downstream analyses used only productive TCRbeta rearrangements and left out out-of-frame or stop-codon sequences. Clonality was calculated as one minus the Shannon entropy normalized by the log of the number of unique productive sequences. Fisher's exact test with Benjamini-Hochberg correction, at a threshold of adjusted p below 0.01, was used to find clones that differed between time points or between blood and tumor. Sourced from immuneACCESS, this table was stored by TCRdb with only in-frame sequences that have V and J called. A share of the clones is absent; for the studies checked, an unresolved V gene accounts for under half, and the remainder has no known explanation. V and J calls and clone size follow that table, whereas D and trimming were derived from the DNA. Counted in this sample were 40,000 to 45,000 clones; roughly 80% of them appeared once. The top ten clonotypes cover approximately 16% of the sample.

Overall results and qualifications from the work: Among patients with durable benefit, tumor-associated TCR clones showed greater expansion in peripheral blood 3 weeks after treatment started (n ≈ 23, p = 0.022). Because the sample size was small (n ≈ 27) and many exploratory analyses were performed, the results are intended to be hypothesis-generating. Improved progression-free and overall survival was associated with having pretreatment peripheral blood TCR clonality below the median.

With respect to this clone: The target of this receptor is not known. Per-base quality was not reported, and no clone a single base away is much larger than it.

In the germline V gene, CDR1 corresponds to SNHLY and CDR2 to FYNNEI. V is pruned by 4 bases and J by 1 base, leaving 6 bases of the junction without a gene match. The CDR3, from cysteine to phenylalanine, totals 15 residues. The retained sequence is limited to the CDR3, 45 bases, with the frame set at the first base. The origin of this receptor is a man aged 60-69 years with urothelial cancer. The sample in question was PBMCs, obtained around atezolizumab (anti-PD-L1) treatment. The V and J segments used are TRBV2 and TRBJ1-2, with TRBD1 matching 7 junction bases. At the DNA level, the sequence is TGTGCCAGCAGTGTGGGACAGCCACTTAACTATGGCTACACCTTC. It translates to CASSVGQPLNYGYTF.